This T cell receptor (beta chain) was captured by sequencing in a study of CD8+ T cells in alopecia areata. The treatment: oral pan-JAK inhibitor, 5-10 mg twice daily. RNA extraction was followed by reverse transcription into cDNA, which acted as the sequencing template. Only in-frame clones appear in the TCRdb table, and some are missing; sequencing was by immunoSEQ multiplex PCR. Found here are about 120,000 clones, roughly 56% of them singletons; the top ten hold about 3.4%. This CDR3 is built from 13 residues. Trimming stripped 4 bases from V and 1 base from J, with 7 bases between. Germline V gene data show CDR1 as ENHRY and CDR2 as SYGVKD.

This receptor was taken from a human donor with alopecia areata. This sequence joins TRBV10-3 and TRBJ2-5, with D perhaps being TRBD1 or TRBD2 (5 bases each). The material sequenced was CD4+ T cells sorted from blood, taken at week 24, from a patient treated with tofacitinib. The CDR3 DNA sequence: TGTGCCATCAGTGGGGACCCCCAAGAGACCCAGTACTTC. Its protein product is CAISGDPQETQYF.